A selection of T cell receptor beta chains follows, all from one sample in a study of human T cells and chemical hapten exposure. TCRdb re-analysed the RACE reads in MiXCR, keeping a single row per CDR3 protein. Of roughly 120,000 distinct CDR3 sequences in the sample, 8.5% to 9.5% were seen once. Sequenced input: whole blood. These receptors were collected from a male donor in good health. Some clones in this sample may be carry-over from other donors' samples. CDR3s include the opening cysteine and the closing phenylalanine or tryptophan. D genes are given only for firm matches. For some rows the clone size is stated as once, few or many, or as a class when expanded; others skip it.

v_gene	j_gene	abundance	d_gene	CDR3aa	CDR3nt
TRBV20-1	TRBJ2-1	NA	NA	CSAIGGAHEQFF	TGCAGTGCGATAGGGGGGGCACATGAGCAGTTCTTC
TRBV12-3/TRBV12-4	TRBJ2-3	many	TRBD2	CASSGLAGGRTDTQYF	TGTGCCAGCAGCGGACTAGCGGGGGGGCGAACAGATACGCAGTATTTT
TRBV9	TRBJ2-1	few	TRBD2	CASSVTSGSSYNEQFF	TGTGCCAGCAGCGTAACTAGCGGTAGCTCCTACAATGAGCAGTTCTTC
TRBV6-5	TRBJ2-7	NA	NA	CASRPPDSTYEQYF	TGTGCCAGCAGACCACCGGACAGTACCTACGAGCAGTACTTC
TRBV29-1	TRBJ1-1	NA	NA	CSVTRSGSLNTEAFF	TGCAGCGTTACCCGCAGTGGCAGTTTGAACACTGAAGCTTTCTTT
TRBV27	TRBJ2-5	few	TRBD2	CASSLRAGGYQETQYF	TGTGCCAGCAGTTTAAGAGCGGGGGGGTACCAAGAGACCCAGTACTTC
TRBV6-5	TRBJ1-2	many	NA	CASSYSGDTYGYTF	TGTGCCAGCAGTTACTCGGGGGACACTTATGGCTACACCTTC
TRBV15	TRBJ2-1	many	NA	CATSWTEASSYNEQFF	TGTGCCACCAGCTGGACAGAGGCAAGCTCCTACAATGAGCAGTTCTTC
TRBV20-1	TRBJ1-4	many	TRBD1	CSAGDSTDEKLFF	TGCAGTGCTGGGGACAGCACAGATGAAAAACTGTTTTTT
TRBV6-1	TRBJ2-1	NA	NA	CASSEYSTGSLYNEQFF	TGTGCCAGCAGTGAATACTCTACAGGGTCCCTTTACAATGAGCAGTTCTTC
TRBV7-8	TRBJ2-7	few	NA	CASSALKYEQYF	TGTGCCAGCAGCGCTTTAAAGTACGAGCAGTACTTC
TRBV6-1	TRBJ2-1	many	TRBD1	CASRSTGGNEQFF	TGTGCCAGCAGATCTACAGGGGGCAATGAGCAGTTCTTC
TRBV20-1	TRBJ2-1	few	NA	CSAKRTGLRLNEQFF	TGCAGTGCTAAAAGGACGGGGTTAAGGCTCAATGAGCAGTTCTTC
TRBV5-5	TRBJ2-7	NA	NA	CASSLVVTGPRREGYEQYF	TGTGCCAGCAGCTTGGTGGTAACAGGGCCACGACGGGAAGGGTACGAGCAGTACTTC
TRBV4-1	TRBJ1-3	NA	TRBD1	CASSQEDRAQNTIYF	TGCGCCAGCAGCCAAGAGGACAGGGCTCAAAACACCATATATTTT
TRBV6-1	TRBJ1-5	NA	NA	CASSDSSGSGQPQHF	TGTGCCAGCAGCGACAGCTCAGGGTCAGGGCAGCCCCAGCATTTT
TRBV5-5	TRBJ1-5	few	NA	CASSLSSGLGQPQHF	TGTGCCAGCAGCTTGTCTTCGGGGTTGGGTCAGCCCCAGCATTTT
TRBV10-3	TRBJ2-1	few	TRBD2	CAISESGLAGVNEQFF	TGTGCCATCAGTGAGTCGGGGCTAGCGGGAGTCAATGAGCAGTTCTTC
TRBV5-5	TRBJ1-1	few	NA	CASSLGGVRTEAFF	TGTGCCAGCAGCTTAGGGGGGGTAAGGACTGAAGCTTTCTTT
TRBV7-2	TRBJ2-5	NA	NA	CASSLAKKETQYF	TGTGCCAGCAGCTTAGCCAAGAAAGAGACCCAGTACTTC
TRBV6-2/TRBV6-3	TRBJ2-7	NA	NA	CASSYSKDTAYEQYF	TGTGCCAGCAGTTACTCGAAGGACACCGCCTACGAGCAGTACTTC
TRBV11-2	TRBJ2-5	NA	TRBD1	CASSLDRGLQETQYF	TGTGCCAGCAGCTTAGACAGGGGGTTACAAGAGACCCAGTACTTC
TRBV20-1	TRBJ1-6	few	NA	CSAGGRSYNSPLHF	TGCAGTGCCGGTGGACGCTCCTATAATTCACCCCTCCACTTT
TRBV27	TRBJ1-1	NA	NA	CASSFRQTNTEAFF	TGTGCCAGCAGTTTTAGACAGACGAACACTGAAGCTTTCTTT
TRBV14	TRBJ1-1	NA	NA	CASSQKLGTEAFF	TGTGCCAGCAGCCAAAAACTGGGCACTGAAGCTTTCTTT
TRBV20-1	TRBJ1-6	many	TRBD1	CSARKQGTPYYNSPLHF	TGCAGTGCTAGAAAACAGGGGACTCCCTACTATAATTCACCCCTCCACTTT
TRBV29-1	TRBJ2-2	many	NA	CSVEGRYTGELFF	TGCAGCGTTGAGGGCCGCTACACCGGGGAGCTGTTTTTT
TRBV28	TRBJ1-2	NA	NA	CASSFFNRASDYGYTF	TGTGCCAGCAGTTTTTTTAACAGGGCGTCGGACTATGGCTACACCTTC
TRBV12-3/TRBV12-4	TRBJ2-1	many	NA	CASSPRDEQFF	TGTGCCAGCAGTCCCCGCGATGAGCAGTTCTTC
TRBV6-1	TRBJ2-6	few	TRBD1	CATTMTGASGANVLTF	TGTGCCACCACGATGACAGGGGCCTCTGGGGCCAACGTCCTGACTTTC
TRBV20-1	TRBJ2-3	many	TRBD2	CSARVLAGFRDTQYF	TGCAGTGCTAGAGTACTAGCGGGGTTCAGAGATACGCAGTATTTT
TRBV7-9	TRBJ2-5	many	NA	CASSSQGSGQETQYF	TGTGCCAGCAGCTCCCAGGGCTCGGGGCAAGAGACCCAGTACTTC
TRBV19	TRBJ1-6	many	NA	CASSNRDARMNSPLHF	TGTGCCAGTAGTAACCGGGACGCACGGATGAATTCACCCCTCCACTTT
TRBV7-9	TRBJ2-7	few	NA	CASRTTGSYEQYF	TGTGCCAGCAGGACAACCGGGAGCTACGAGCAGTACTTC
TRBV2	TRBJ2-1	few	NA	CASSGGTGPYNEQFF	TGTGCCAGCAGTGGCGGGACGGGACCTTACAATGAGCAGTTCTTC
TRBV6-2/TRBV6-3	TRBJ2-7	many	NA	CASSYFSTYEQYF	TGTGCCAGCAGTTATTTCAGTACCTACGAGCAGTACTTC
TRBV6-1	TRBJ2-3	few	TRBD2	CASSLAGGPVDTQYF	TGTGCCAGCAGCCTAGCGGGAGGGCCGGTCGATACGCAGTATTTT
TRBV3-1	TRBJ1-5	few	TRBD1	CASSQTGGSQPQHF	TGTGCCAGCAGCCAGACAGGGGGCAGTCAGCCCCAGCATTTT
TRBV7-9	TRBJ2-1	many	NA	CASGGARGYNEQFF	TGTGCCAGCGGGGGCGCCAGGGGCTACAATGAGCAGTTCTTC
TRBV12-3/TRBV12-4	TRBJ2-7	many	NA	CASSLRETYEQYF	TGTGCCAGCAGTTTACGAGAGACGTACGAGCAGTACTTC
TRBV20-1	TRBJ1-2	NA	NA	CSARDSGAGAESYGYTF	TGCAGTGCTAGAGATTCAGGGGCAGGGGCTGAGAGCTATGGCTACACCTTC
TRBV6-2/TRBV6-3	TRBJ1-5	many	NA	CASGQPTGSNQPQHF	TGTGCCAGCGGTCAACCGACAGGTAGCAATCAGCCCCAGCATTTT
TRBV6-2/TRBV6-3	TRBJ1-1	NA	TRBD1	CASSLGDRGYTEAFF	TGTGCCAGCAGCCTCGGGGACAGGGGATACACTGAAGCTTTCTTT
TRBV12-3/TRBV12-4	TRBJ2-6	few	NA	CASRGTSGANVLTF	TGTGCCAGCAGGGGGACTTCTGGGGCCAACGTCCTGACTTTC
TRBV27	TRBJ1-1	NA	NA	CASSFGPSTEAFF	TGTGCCAGCAGTTTCGGGCCGAGCACTGAAGCTTTCTTT
TRBV6-2/TRBV6-3	TRBJ2-1	many	NA	CASSDGTGSSYNEQFF	TGTGCCAGCAGCGATGGGACGGGGAGCTCCTACAATGAGCAGTTCTTC
TRBV4-3	TRBJ2-7	NA	TRBD1	CASSQGPTSRDRVTYEQYF	TGCGCCAGCAGCCAAGGGCCTACATCCCGGGACAGGGTGACTTACGAGCAGTACTTC
TRBV2	TRBJ1-2	few	NA	CASSVSGSRPQSNYGYTF	TGTGCCAGCAGTGTTTCCGGTTCCCGACCCCAATCTAACTATGGCTACACCTTC
TRBV29-1	TRBJ2-6	many	TRBD1	CSVGTGDGANVLTF	TGCAGCGTTGGCACAGGGGATGGGGCCAACGTCCTGACTTTC
TRBV4-1	TRBJ2-7	few	NA	CASTLNPGNSYEQYF	TGCGCCAGCACCCTAAACCCCGGGAACTCCTACGAGCAGTACTTC
TRBV9	TRBJ2-1	NA	NA	CASSVGRGSYNEQFF	TGTGCCAGCAGCGTAGGGCGAGGCTCCTACAATGAGCAGTTCTTC
TRBV29-1	TRBJ1-1	many	NA	CSVQNTEAFF	TGCAGCGTACAGAACACTGAAGCTTTCTTT
TRBV11-2	TRBJ2-1	many	TRBD2	CASSRGLAGVNEQFF	TGTGCCAGCAGCAGGGGACTAGCGGGGGTGAATGAGCAGTTCTTC
TRBV7-2	TRBJ1-4	few	NA	CASSRGGTNEKLFF	TGTGCCAGCAGCCGGGGTGGAACTAATGAAAAACTGTTTTTT
TRBV6-4	TRBJ2-1	medium-sized	TRBD2	CASSDSAGGPNEQFF	TGTGCCAGCAGTGACTCAGCGGGGGGGCCCAATGAGCAGTTCTTC